This TCR beta chain is from a study of shared clonotypes between healthy human individuals. V trimming: 2 bases; J trimming: 0 bases; junction bases outside the gene matches: 2. The germline CDR1 and CDR2 sequences are SGHRS and YFSETQ. There are 15 residues in the CDR3. Assay: immunoSEQ multiplex PCR; the TCRdb copy retains only in-frame clones and omits some. The sample holds about 1,500,000 clones, 96% seen once. The material sequenced was naive CD4+ T cells sorted from blood. The subset denotes: CD45RA+ positively selected. This clonotype was obtained from a man younger than 45 in good health. The chain is built from TRBV5-1 and TRBJ2-3; TRBD1 aligns across 8 bases. The CDR3 region has the DNA TGCGCCAGCAGCTTACAGGGGGAGAGCACAGATACGCAGTATTTT. Its translation is CASSLQGESTDTQYF.